This entry lists 14 T cell receptor beta chains sequenced from one sample in a study of CD8 T cells in Susac syndrome. An input of about 0.45 to 1 ug of RNA was subjected to reverse transcription using random hexamers. Using its own MiXCR run on the immunoSEQ multiplex PCR reads, TCRdb lists one record per CDR3 protein. Here the sample spans about 200,000 distinct CDR3 sequences, under 97% being singletons. The sample was CD4+ T cells from PBMCs. The receptor set was obtained from a human donor with multiple sclerosis.

This clonotype appeared a few times. The chain links TRBV4-2 to TRBJ1-5; D perhaps matches TRBD1 (6 bases). CDR1 is LGHNA, CDR2 YNFKEQ, per germline. This CDR3 spans 15 amino acids. V was clipped by 0 bases and J by 4 bases, with 10 bases between them. The CDR3 nucleotides read TGTGCCAGCAGCCAAGATTGGGGGGCAAATCAGCCCCAGCATTTT. Translating it yields CASSQDWGANQPQHF.

The chain joins TRBV18 to TRBJ1-1, with D unclear. Trimming removed 2 bases at V and 2 bases at J, with 3 bases between. The CDR3 is 12 amino acids. The germline V gene encodes CDR1 KGHSH and CDR2 LQKENI. The CDR3 region has the DNA TGTGCCAGCTCACCAATCAACACTGAAGCTTTCTTT. Translating gives CASSPINTEAFF.

This chain links TRBV14 with TRBJ1-6; 7 bases fit TRBD1. The junction had 9 bases not matched to a gene; V was cut back by 1 base and J by 9 bases. Per germline, CDR1 SGHDN and CDR2 FVKESK. The CDR3 runs to 16 residues. The CDR3 region has the DNA TGTGCCAGCAGCCAAGTGGGGGGCCCAGGGGGTTCACCCCTCCACTTT. Translated: CASSQVGGPGGSPLHF.

DNA of the CDR3: TGTGCCAGCAGCTCCCAGGTCGAGTTGGGGAACACTGAAGCTTTCTTT. Its translation: CASSSQVELGNTEAFF. The chain joins TRBV7-3 to TRBJ1-1; no definite D call. CDR1 SGHTA and CDR2 FQGTGA come from the germline V gene. Deletions cut 4 bases from V and 1 base from J, with 16 bases between. This CDR3 has 16 residues.

J is TRBJ2-7 and V is TRBV3-1; D may be TRBD1 (6 bases). V lost 4 bases to trimming and J lost 3 bases, with 7 bases between them. Germline-derived CDR1 and CDR2 are LGHDT and YNNKEL (reference sequence). The length of the CDR3 is 12 residues. In DNA, the CDR3 is TGTGCCAGCAGCCCGACAGGCTACGAGCAGTACTTC. Translated, it gives CASSPTGYEQYF.

The chain has TRBV20-1 and TRBJ2-1; TRBD2 aligns across 8 bases. The CDR3 runs to 16 residues. V dropped 5 bases and J dropped 3; count of bases not matched to a gene: 12. Germline V gene data show CDR1 as DFQATT and CDR2 as SNEGSKA (reference sequence). The CDR3 bases are TGCAGTGCTGTACCTCCGAAGCGGGGGCGCTACAATGAGCAGTTCTTC. This sequence encodes CSAVPPKRGRYNEQFF.

The CDR3 protein is CAYAPRNQPQHF. CDR3 nucleotide sequence: TGTGCCTACGCCCCCCGAAACCAGCCCCAGCATTTT. This chain joins TRBV30 and TRBJ1-5, with D hard to call. V was clipped by 7 bases and J by 7 bases, with 14 bases between them. Germline-derived CDR1 and CDR2 are GTSNPN and SVGIG (reference sequence). The CDR3 extends over 12 amino acids.

J is TRBJ2-6 and V is TRBV12-3 or TRBV12-4, with D perhaps matching TRBD1 (5 bases). Trimming shortened V by 1 base and J by 1 base, and 5 bases separated the two germline ends. This CDR3 contains 15 residues. Here the CDR3 reads CASSLDRSGANVLTF. The CDR3 region has the DNA TGTGCCAGCAGTTTAGACAGGTCTGGGGCCAACGTCCTGACTTTC.

The table lists this clonotype with a count of one. The chain carries TRBV5-1 and TRBJ2-3, with 7 nucleotides matching TRBD2. Germline CDR1 is SGHRS and CDR2 is YFSETQ. The CDR3 loop spans 17 amino acids. With 0 bases clipped from V and 0 bases from J, the junction kept 7 bases outside the gene matches. This CDR3 is CASSLAGRGKSTDTQYF. CDR3 bases: TGCGCCAGCAGCTTGGCCGGGCGGGGGAAGAGCACAGATACGCAGTATTTT.

This chain connects TRBV12-5 to TRBJ2-3, with TRBD2 identical over 12 bases. CDR1 is LGHNT and CDR2 is FRNRAP in the germline V gene. The CDR3 covers 17 residues. V lost 1 base to trimming and J lost 4 bases; unmatched junction nucleotides: 6. The CDR3 DNA is TGTGCTAGTGGTTTGGGTCTAGCGGGGGGGCCGTCAGATACGCAGTATTTT. As protein: CASGLGLAGGPSDTQYF.

The V call is TRBV15, the J call TRBJ1-1, with D hard to call. The V end was cut by 3 bases, the J end by 1 base, with 0 bases between. Germline CDR1 and CDR2: LNHNV and YYDKDF (reference sequence). The CDR3 consists of 11 residues. The CDR3 reads CATSRNTEAFF. CDR3 nucleotide sequence: TGTGCCACCAGCAGGAACACTGAAGCTTTCTTT.

This chain connects TRBV29-1 to TRBJ1-2; TRBD1 might be the D (5 bases). The germline V gene has CDR1 SQVTM and CDR2 ANQGSEA. The germline V and J ends were trimmed by 1 base and 3 bases, with 12 bases remaining between them. This CDR3 spans 14 amino acids. In DNA, the CDR3 is TGCAGCGTTGAAGCCCCCGGGGCTGACTATGGCTACACCTTC. Protein sequence: CSVEAPGADYGYTF. The complete variable domain, with remaining parts taken from reference TRBV29-1 and TRBJ1-2, reads SAVISQKPSRDICQRGTSLTIQCQVDSQVTMMFWYRQQPGQSLTLIATANQGSEATYESGFVIDKFPISRPNLTFSTLTVSNMSPEDSSIYLCSVEAPGADYGYTFGSGTRLTVV.

The J gene is TRBJ1-2, the V gene TRBV6-6; D is undetermined. The V end was cut by 2 bases, the J end by 8 bases, with 9 bases between. This CDR3 is 12 amino acids long. Germline V lookup: CDR1 MNHNY, CDR2 SVGAGI (reference sequence). CDR3 in DNA: TGTGCCAGCAGTTACGTAAGGGAAGGCTACACCTTC. Its translation: CASSYVREGYTF.

The V call is TRBV11-1, the J call TRBJ2-7; no firm D call. V lost 3 bases and J 3 bases, leaving 9 bases between the germline ends. Germline V gives CDR1 SGHAT, CDR2 FQDESV (reference sequence). The CDR3 covers 13 residues. The CDR3 here is CASSFGQGYEQYF. The DNA for the CDR3 is TGTGCCAGCAGCTTCGGCCAAGGCTACGAGCAGTACTTC. Full variable domain (outside the CDR3, taken from reference TRBV11-1 and TRBJ2-7): EAEVAQSPRYKITEKSQAVAFWCDPISGHATLYWYRQILGQGPELLVQFQDESVVDDSQLPKDRFSAERLKGVDSTLKIQPAELGDSAMYLCASSFGQGYEQYFGPGTRLTVT.